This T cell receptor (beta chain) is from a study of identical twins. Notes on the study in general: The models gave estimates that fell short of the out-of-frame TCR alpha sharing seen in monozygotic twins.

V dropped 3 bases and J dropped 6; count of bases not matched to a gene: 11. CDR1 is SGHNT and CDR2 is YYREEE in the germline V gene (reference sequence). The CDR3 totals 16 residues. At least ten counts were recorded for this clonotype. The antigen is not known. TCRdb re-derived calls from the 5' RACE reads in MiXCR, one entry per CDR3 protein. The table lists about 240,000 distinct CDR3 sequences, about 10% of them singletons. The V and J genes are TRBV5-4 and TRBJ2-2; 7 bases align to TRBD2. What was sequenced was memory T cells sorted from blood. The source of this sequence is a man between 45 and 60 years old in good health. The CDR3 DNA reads TGTGCCAGCAGCTCAACTAGCGCCCAGGGCGCCGGGGAGCTGTTTTTT. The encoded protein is CASSSTSAQGAGELFF.